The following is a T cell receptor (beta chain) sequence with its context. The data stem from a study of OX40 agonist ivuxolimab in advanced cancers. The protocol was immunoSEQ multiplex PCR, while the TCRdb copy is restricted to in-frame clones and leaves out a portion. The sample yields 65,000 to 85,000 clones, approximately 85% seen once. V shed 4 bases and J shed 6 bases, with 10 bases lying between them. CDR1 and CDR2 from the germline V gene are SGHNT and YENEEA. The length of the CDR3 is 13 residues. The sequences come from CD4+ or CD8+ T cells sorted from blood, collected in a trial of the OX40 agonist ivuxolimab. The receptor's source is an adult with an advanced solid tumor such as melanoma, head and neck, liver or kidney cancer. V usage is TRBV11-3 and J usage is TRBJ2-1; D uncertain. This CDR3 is CASSWTGSNEQFF. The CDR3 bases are TGTGCCAGCAGCTGGACGGGCTCCAATGAGCAGTTCTTC.